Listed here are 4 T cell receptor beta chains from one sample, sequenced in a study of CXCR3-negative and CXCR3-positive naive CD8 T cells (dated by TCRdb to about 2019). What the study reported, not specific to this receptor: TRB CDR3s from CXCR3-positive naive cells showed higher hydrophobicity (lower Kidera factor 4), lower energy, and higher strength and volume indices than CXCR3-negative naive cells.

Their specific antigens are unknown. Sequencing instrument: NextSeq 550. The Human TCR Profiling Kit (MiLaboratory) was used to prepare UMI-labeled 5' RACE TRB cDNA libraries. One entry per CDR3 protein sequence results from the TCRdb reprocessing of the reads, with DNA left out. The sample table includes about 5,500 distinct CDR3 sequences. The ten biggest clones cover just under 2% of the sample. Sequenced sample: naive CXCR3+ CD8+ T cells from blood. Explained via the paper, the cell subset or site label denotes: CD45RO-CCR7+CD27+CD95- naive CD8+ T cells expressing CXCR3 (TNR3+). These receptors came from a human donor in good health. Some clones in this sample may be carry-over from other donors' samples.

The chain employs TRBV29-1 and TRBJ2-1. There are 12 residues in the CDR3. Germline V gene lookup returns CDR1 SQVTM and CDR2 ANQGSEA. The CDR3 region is CSVERGYNEQFF.

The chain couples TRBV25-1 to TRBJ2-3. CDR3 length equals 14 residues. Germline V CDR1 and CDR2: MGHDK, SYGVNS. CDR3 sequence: CASSELAITDTQYF.

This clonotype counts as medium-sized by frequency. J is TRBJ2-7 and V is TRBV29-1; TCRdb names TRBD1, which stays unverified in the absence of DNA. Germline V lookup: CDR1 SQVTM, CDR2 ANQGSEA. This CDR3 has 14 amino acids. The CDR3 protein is CSVEVPGQIYEQYF.

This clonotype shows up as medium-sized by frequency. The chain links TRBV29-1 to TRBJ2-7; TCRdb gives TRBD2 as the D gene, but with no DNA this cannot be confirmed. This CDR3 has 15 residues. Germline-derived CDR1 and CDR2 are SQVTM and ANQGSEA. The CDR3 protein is CSVEDPSGWPYEQYF.